This TCR beta chain is drawn from a study of neoadjuvant nivolumab and ipilimumab in lung cancer. Sequencing was performed with immunoSEQ multiplex PCR; in TCRdb, only in-frame clones are kept and a portion is missing. The sample has 7,500 to 10,000 clones, about 81% seen once. V lost 2 bases and J lost 5; bases outside the gene matches: 6. The germline V gene has CDR1 SGHRS and CDR2 YFSETQ. The CDR3 is 14 residues long. Only one count was recorded for this clone. The sequenced sample was peripheral blood, obtained before neoadjuvant nivolumab, alone or with ipilimumab. V gene TRBV5-1 combines with J gene TRBJ2-5; 7 bases are a match to TRBD1. The receptor's source is an adult with non-small cell lung cancer. This CDR3 reads CASSFTGVRETQYF. The DNA of the CDR3 is TGCGCCAGCAGCTTTACAGGGGTAAGGGAGACCCAGTACTTC. The variable domain in full, with the rest retrieved from reference TRBV5-1 and TRBJ2-5, is KAGVTQTPRYLIKTRGQQVTLSCSPISGHRSVSWYQQTPGQGLQFLFEYFSETQRNKGNFPGRFSGRQFSNSRSEMNVSTLELGDSALYLCASSFTGVRETQYFGPGTRLLVL.